These 30 T cell receptor beta chains were all obtained from the same sample, sequenced in a study of blood T cells in healthy people across ages. A second PCR of 7 to 11 cycles used a sample-barcoded 5' primer and a J-beta primer mix. Each CDR3 protein gets one entry after TCRdb re-called the 5' RACE reads with MiXCR. Of about 500,000 distinct CDR3 sequences detected, about 24% appear once; the ten largest clones hold 7.5% to 9%. These records were also assigned to another study, of T cells of mothers and their children.

What was sequenced was blood. These TCRs come from a boy younger than 18 in good health.

V gene TRBV28 combines with J gene TRBJ2-1; no definite D call. The CDR3 is made up of 11 amino acids. V was cut by 10 bases and J by 7 bases, with 11 bases left in between. Per the germline V gene, CDR1 is MDHEN and CDR2 is SYDVKM. CDR3: CATTGLNEQFF. The CDR3 region has the DNA TGTGCCACCACCGGGCTGAATGAGCAGTTCTTC.

The CDR3 here is CSARSGHNEKLFF. The CDR3 region has the DNA TGCAGTGCTAGAAGCGGCCATAATGAAAAACTGTTTTTT. The V gene is TRBV20-1, the J gene TRBJ1-4; D ambiguous. This CDR3 spans 13 amino acids. Germline CDR1 and CDR2: DFQATT and SNEGSKA (reference sequence). Trimming cost V 2 bases and J 4 bases, with 8 bases left between them.

There are a few counts of this clonotype. The chain carries TRBV29-1 and TRBJ2-1; 8 nucleotides line up with TRBD1. V was clipped by 6 bases and J by 4 bases; unmatched bases: 8. The germline V gene encodes CDR1 SQVTM and CDR2 ANQGSEA. The CDR3 is made up of 14 amino acids. The chain's CDR3 is CSVETGAVYNEQFF. In DNA, the CDR3 is TGCAGCGTGGAGACAGGGGCCGTTTACAATGAGCAGTTCTTC.

This clonotype was recorded many times. The rearrangement links TRBV4-3 to TRBJ2-5, with 7 bases matching TRBD1. Germline V gene lookup returns CDR1 LGHNA and CDR2 YSLEER. The J segment lost 5 bases and the V segment lost 0 bases, leaving 9 bases of the junction unmatched. CDR3 length equals 16 residues. CDR3 DNA: TGCGCCAGCAGCCAAGAGTTCACAGGGGATGGGGAGACCCAGTACTTC. It codes for CASSQEFTGDGETQYF.

This clonotype showed up just a few times. This chain connects TRBV7-2 to TRBJ2-3, with D possibly matching TRBD2 (5 bases). Germline CDR1 is SGHTA and CDR2 is FQGNSA. The CDR3 runs 16 residues. The V and J ends lost 0 bases and 3 bases respectively, with 13 bases between them. The CDR3 DNA is TGTGCCAGCAGCTTAGCGGTGGGAGTTAGAACAGATACGCAGTATTTT. The encoded protein is CASSLAVGVRTDTQYF.

The chain has TRBV4-2 and TRBJ1-4; D is undetermined. The CDR3 consists of 16 residues. V was clipped by 4 bases and J by 0 bases, with 12 bases between them. Germline V gives CDR1 LGHNA, CDR2 YNFKEQ. For the CDR3, the DNA is TGTGCCAGCAGCCCCGCCGGGGTGGCAACTAATGAAAAACTGTTTTTT. Protein sequence: CASSPAGVATNEKLFF.

The V gene is TRBV5-6, the J gene TRBJ1-4, with 8 bases lining up with TRBD1. V lost 5 bases and J lost 7; bases outside the gene matches: 10. The CDR3 totals 15 residues. Germline V gives CDR1 SGHDT, CDR2 YYEEEE. CDR3 coding DNA: TGTGCCAGCAGGGACAGGGTACGTCGGAGTGAAAAACTGTTTTTT. Encoded protein: CASRDRVRRSEKLFF.

This clonotype was detected only a few times. The chain recombines TRBV27 with TRBJ2-7; TRBD1 matches 8 bases. CDR1 is MNHEY, CDR2 SMNVEV, per germline (reference sequence). J gave up 4 bases and V 4 bases, and 6 bases lay outside the gene matches. The CDR3 sequence is 14 residues long. The CDR3: CASSWTGQFYEQYF. The DNA of the CDR3 is TGTGCCAGCAGTTGGACAGGGCAATTTTACGAGCAGTACTTC.

The table lists this clonotype with a few counts. The chain joins TRBV15 to TRBJ2-3; TRBD2 aligns across 8 bases. CDR1 is LNHNV and CDR2 is YYDKDF in the germline V gene (reference sequence). The CDR3 is made up of 17 amino acids. V lost 1 base, J lost 6 bases, and 12 bases stayed unmatched. The CDR3 coding sequence is TGTGCCACCAGCAGAGGGGGGCGACTAGCGCGAGGCGATACGCAGTATTTT. Residues: CATSRGGRLARGDTQYF.

In its sample, this clonotype was seen a few times. The chain links TRBV28 to TRBJ2-7; 9 bases match TRBD2. The CDR3 is 14 amino acids. V lost 2 bases and J lost 10; bases outside the gene matches: 9. Germline loops: CDR1 MDHEN, CDR2 SYDVKM. The CDR3 region is CASSLRASGAGQYF. CDR3 bases: TGTGCCAGCAGTTTAAGGGCTAGCGGGGCAGGACAGTACTTC. The entire variable domain, with the rest obtained from reference TRBV28 and TRBJ2-7, is as follows: DVKVTQSSRYLVKRTGEKVFLECVQDMDHENMFWYRQDPGLGLRLIYFSYDVKMKEKGDIPEGYSVSREKKERFSLILESASTNQTSMYLCASSLRASGAGQYFGPGTRLTVT.

The rearrangement uses TRBV6-2 or TRBV6-3 and TRBJ1-6, with 7 bases identical to TRBD1. V shed 2 bases and J 7 bases; nucleotides not matched to a gene: 26. This CDR3 has 22 amino acids. Looked up from germline, CDR1 is MNHEY and CDR2 is SVGEGT. CDR3 protein: CASSYGIRQGAEPESYNSPLHF. CDR3 coding DNA: TGTGCCAGCAGTTACGGAATCCGACAGGGCGCGGAACCGGAGAGCTACAATTCACCCCTCCACTTT.

The sample holds a few counts of this clonotype. The chain links TRBV6-1 to TRBJ1-2; D gene unclear. From germline, CDR1 is MNHNS and CDR2 SASEGT. Trimming removed 5 bases at V and 3 bases at J, with 10 bases between. This CDR3 is 13 amino acids long. CDR3 amino acids: CASSYLWDYGYTF. The CDR3 DNA sequence: TGTGCCAGCAGTTATCTTTGGGACTATGGCTACACCTTC.

For this clonotype: A clone one base away is much larger, so this may be a read error. The chain combines TRBV7-2 with TRBJ2-7, with TRBD1 matching over 10 bases. This CDR3 has 14 residues. Germline lookup yields CDR1 SGHTA and CDR2 FQGNSA. The CDR3 sequence is CASGFGTGDYEQYF. CDR3 bases: TGTGCCAGCGGCTTTGGGACAGGGGATTACGAGCAGTACTTC.

The chain carries TRBV4-2 and TRBJ1-2; 7 bases are shared with TRBD1. In germline, CDR1 is LGHNA, CDR2 YNFKEQ. The CDR3 covers 14 residues. J gave up 4 bases and V 1 base, and 3 bases lay outside the gene matches. The CDR3 region is CASSQGGTAYGYTF. CDR3 nucleotides: TGTGCCAGCAGCCAAGGGGGGACAGCCTATGGCTACACCTTC.

In the case of this clonotype: The CDR3 does not end in the conserved phenylalanine or tryptophan, so this is likely a read error. V and J are TRBV11-2 and TRBJ2-5; perhaps D is TRBD1 or TRBD2 (6 bases each). V gave up 5 bases and J gave up 3 bases, with 22 bases separating them. CDR3 length: 17 amino acids. Germline V gives CDR1 SGHAT, CDR2 FQNNGV. CDR3: CASSESGSGAIEETQYL. The CDR3 DNA follows: TGTGCCAGCAGCGAAAGCGGTTCGGGGGCGATCGAAGAGACCCAGTACTTG.

This clonotype was recorded a few times. The chain has TRBV10-3 and TRBJ2-5, with 10 nucleotides matching TRBD1. This CDR3 comprises 15 residues. CDR1 is ENHRY, CDR2 SYGVKD, per germline. V lost 9 bases and J lost 0; bases outside the gene matches: 7. The CDR3 loop is CAIMPGQGYQETQYF. The CDR3, as DNA: TGTGCCATTATGCCGGGACAGGGGTACCAAGAGACCCAGTACTTC.

This clonotype has only a few counts. J is TRBJ2-1 and V is TRBV10-3; no reliable D call. From germline, CDR1 is ENHRY and CDR2 SYGVKD. The CDR3 is 11 residues long. The V gene lost 6 bases and the J gene lost 9 bases, with 9 bases spanning the gap. CDR3 sequence: CAISLGVEQFF. CDR3 in DNA: TGTGCCATCAGCCTAGGCGTTGAGCAGTTCTTC.

This clonotype turned up a few times. V is TRBV7-9 and J is TRBJ1-2; perhaps TRBD1 as D (6 bases). Germline V gives CDR1 SEHNR, CDR2 FQNEAQ (reference sequence). V shed 5 bases and J shed 3 bases, with 16 bases lying between them. This CDR3 has 15 residues. In DNA, the CDR3 is TGTGCCAGCAGCCCCTCGGGGCAGGGGTACTATGGCTACACCTTC. Its translation: CASSPSGQGYYGYTF.

The J gene is TRBJ2-3, the V gene TRBV11-2, with D perhaps TRBD1 (6 bases). In germline, CDR1 is SGHAT, CDR2 FQNNGV. The CDR3 length is 17 residues. V was shortened by 1 base and J by 2 bases, with 16 bases between the two germline ends. The CDR3 DNA sequence: TGTGCCAGCAGCTTAGCAGGGGACGGGGTGATCACAGATACGCAGTATTTT. Its translation is CASSLAGDGVITDTQYF.

This clonotype was observed a handful of times. The rearrangement joins TRBV7-9 to TRBJ1-3; the match to TRBD1 covers 8 bases. The CDR3 is 16 amino acids. Germline V gene data show CDR1 as SEHNR and CDR2 as FQNEAQ (reference sequence). V was pared by 2 bases and J by 1 base, with 4 bases of the junction left unmatched. This chain's CDR3 is CASSLPGQGSGNTIYF. The CDR3 DNA sequence: TGTGCCAGCAGCTTACCCGGACAGGGTTCTGGAAACACCATATATTTT.

V and J are TRBV7-6 and TRBJ2-1, with D possibly TRBD2 on 5 matching bases. Per germline, CDR1 SGHVS and CDR2 FNYEAQ. V shed 5 bases and J shed 9 bases, with 23 bases lying between them. The CDR3 totals 16 residues. CDR3 amino acids: CASSPPLGLSNVEQFF. In DNA, the CDR3 is TGTGCCAGCAGCCCACCACTAGGACTCTCGAACGTTGAGCAGTTCTTC.

This clonotype was detected a few times. CDR3 DNA sequence: TGTGCCAGCACTTCTACAGTGGTCAACTATGGCTACACCTTC. This encodes CASTSTVVNYGYTF. This chain uses TRBV2 with TRBJ1-2; D not resolved. The CDR3 has 14 residues. Germline lookup yields CDR1 SNHLY and CDR2 FYNNEI. V shed 7 bases and J shed 2 bases, with 14 bases lying between them.

In this sample, this clonotype turned up many times. The rearrangement joins TRBV7-3 to TRBJ2-5; 9 positions agree with TRBD2. The CDR3 loop spans 19 amino acids. Per the germline V gene, CDR1 is SGHTA and CDR2 is FQGTGA. V shed 4 bases and J 1 base; nucleotides not matched to a gene: 16. The CDR3 loop is CASSSPVSSGRTPQETQYF. The DNA of the CDR3 is TGTGCCAGCAGCTCCCCGGTTTCGAGCGGGAGGACCCCCCAAGAGACCCAGTACTTC.

This clonotype has a handful of counts. The rearrangement uses TRBV20-1 and TRBJ2-5; D is uncertain. The CDR3 has 13 amino acids. The germline CDR1 and CDR2 sequences are DFQATT and SNEGSKA (reference sequence). Trimming stripped 6 bases from V and 0 bases from J, with 11 bases between. The CDR3 spells CSATPADQETQYF. CDR3 DNA: TGCAGTGCCACCCCGGCGGACCAAGAGACCCAGTACTTC.

The chain joins TRBV7-2 to TRBJ2-3; D is undetermined. The CDR3 contains 14 residues. Germline V lookup: CDR1 SGHTA, CDR2 FQGNSA. Trimming removed 2 bases from V and 5 bases from J, with 11 bases in between. As DNA, the CDR3 is TGTGCCAGCAGCTTATCTCAGGCAAGAGATACGCAGTATTTT. It codes for CASSLSQARDTQYF.

The chain links TRBV20-1 to TRBJ2-3; 8 positions match TRBD1. Trimming cost V 6 bases and J 2 bases; bases outside gene matches: 7. The CDR3 is 14 amino acids. Germline V CDR1 and CDR2: DFQATT, SNEGSKA (reference sequence). The CDR3 reads CSAKTGAYTDTQYF. For the CDR3, the DNA is TGCAGTGCAAAGACAGGGGCGTACACAGATACGCAGTATTTT.

On this clonotype itself: The junction shows a germline mismatch at one end, possibly a read error. The V call is TRBV6-5, the J call TRBJ1-2; a weak D match, TRBD1 (6 bases). In germline, CDR1 is MNHEY, CDR2 SVGAGI. The CDR3 is 12 residues long. The CDR3 spells CASSNREDRYAF. The CDR3 region has the DNA TGTGCCAGCAGCAACAGGGAGGATCGCTACGCCTTC.

V is TRBV20-1 and J is TRBJ2-5, with 9 bases that match TRBD2. The J call may be mistaken, given a closer DNA end match to TRBJ2-1. The CDR3 is made up of 14 amino acids. Per the germline V gene, CDR1 is DFQATT and CDR2 is SNEGSKA (reference sequence). The CDR3 loop is CSAIPGLALNEQFF. CDR3 nucleotides: TGCAGTGCTATACCGGGACTAGCACTCAATGAGCAGTTCTTC.

J is TRBJ1-1 and V is TRBV7-2; the D gene is possibly TRBD1 (6 bases). Trimming removed 3 bases from V and 11 bases from J, with 13 bases in between. There are 12 residues in the CDR3. Looked up from germline, CDR1 is SGHTA and CDR2 is FQGNSA. The CDR3: CASSLAGETAFF. CDR3 in DNA: TGTGCCAGCAGCTTGGCAGGGGAAACGGCTTTCTTT.

This clonotype was observed many times. The chain carries TRBV6-5 and TRBJ2-7, with TRBD1 as a possible D gene (5 bases). The germline CDR1 and CDR2 sequences are MNHEY and SVGAGI. V was shortened by 2 bases and J by 2 bases, with 10 bases between the two germline ends. The CDR3 is 14 amino acids. CDR3 protein: CASSYAIGAYEQYF. For the CDR3, the DNA is TGTGCCAGCAGTTACGCCATAGGGGCCTACGAGCAGTACTTC.